The 23 T cell receptor beta chains listed next were all sequenced from one sample in a study of cytomegalovirus exposure and HLA in healthy donors (dated 2017 in TCRdb). The library was obtained by the immunoSEQ multiplex PCR assay. A mixture of 60 forward primers for TCR Vbeta segments and 13 reverse primers for TCR Jbeta segments was used in the multiplex PCR. In its TCRdb copy, this immuneACCESS table keeps in-frame sequences only and misses some clones. Where compared with another copy, unresolved V genes explain less than half of these, and the others have no known cause. For this sample the table gives 150,000 to 200,000 clones, of which 80% were detected only once. The ten largest make up 0.65% of the sample. Sequenced input: PBMCs. The receptor set was obtained from a boy younger than 18 in good health and CMV-seronegative.

The chain is built from TRBV6-1 and TRBJ2-3; TRBD2 is a possible D gene (5 bases). CDR3 length: 15 amino acids. The V end lost 4 bases, the J end lost 3 bases, and 14 bases lay between the germline ends. Germline CDR1 reads MNHNS; CDR2 reads SASEGT. For the CDR3, the DNA is TGTGCCAGCAGTGCTCTAGCTGGAGATACAGATACGCAGTATTTT. It codes for CASSALAGDTDTQYF.

The genes are TRBV30 and TRBJ2-1; D is perhaps TRBD2 (5 bases). This CDR3 spans 12 amino acids. The V end was cut by 1 base, the J end by 7 bases, with 8 bases between. In germline, CDR1 is GTSNPN, CDR2 SVGIG (reference sequence). The CDR3 loop reads CAWSESGNEQFF. The CDR3 DNA is TGTGCCTGGAGTGAGTCGGGGAATGAGCAGTTCTTC.

The rearrangement uses TRBV4-1 and TRBJ2-2; D is uncertain. Germline loops: CDR1 MGHRA, CDR2 YSYEKL. Trimming took off 0 bases at V and 4 bases at J, with 6 bases between the two ends. The CDR3 length is 14 residues. CDR3 DNA: TGCGCCAGCAGCCAAGAACGGGTCACCGGGGAGCTGTTTTTT. The encoded protein is CASSQERVTGELFF.

This clone occurred once. V and J are TRBV9 and TRBJ1-2; 8 bases are a match to TRBD1. The CDR3 extends over 13 amino acids. After removal of 3 bases from V and 6 bases from J, the junction contained 4 bases not matched to a gene. Germline CDR1 reads SGDLS; CDR2 reads YYNGEE. The CDR3 spells CASSDRDRHGYTF. CDR3 in DNA: TGTGCCAGCAGCGACCGGGACAGGCATGGCTACACCTTC.

The gene calls are TRBV6-5 and TRBJ1-2; D unresolved. This CDR3 is built from 12 residues. The V end was cut by 5 bases, the J end by 8 bases, with 12 bases between. CDR1 MNHEY and CDR2 SVGAGI come from the germline V gene. CDR3 nucleotides: TGTGCCAGCAGTCGGTTAGCTGCAGGCTACACCTTC. Its protein is CASSRLAAGYTF.

The chain's CDR3 is CASSRTGTGERLAGRKDTQYF. In nucleotides, the CDR3 is TGTGCCAGCAGCAGGACCGGGACAGGGGAAAGACTAGCGGGAAGGAAAGATACGCAGTATTTT. The chain employs TRBV21-1 and TRBJ2-3; TRBD2, the table's D call, lacks a check against the DNA. TRBV21-1 is labeled a pseudogene. CDR3 length equals 21 residues.

The chain links TRBV4-3 to TRBJ1-2; D is unclear. The CDR3 consists of 14 residues. The ends were cut back, 0 bases at V and 6 bases at J, with 11 bases in the middle. Per the germline V gene, CDR1 is LGHNA and CDR2 is YSLEER. CDR3 loop: CASSQDLALDGYTF. CDR3 sequence (DNA): TGCGCCAGCAGCCAAGATTTGGCGCTAGATGGCTACACCTTC.

The chain employs TRBV28 and TRBJ2-4; D not certain. The CDR3 is made up of 16 amino acids. Germline V lookup: CDR1 MDHEN, CDR2 SYDVKM. Deletions cut 3 bases from V and 0 bases from J, with 12 bases between. CDR3 DNA: TGTGCCAGCAGTTTTCCCGGGTCGGGAGCCAAAAACATTCAGTACTTC. It specifies CASSFPGSGAKNIQYF.

There are a few counts of this clone. The genes are TRBV9 and TRBJ1-3; D is unclear. Trimming took off 0 bases at V and 2 bases at J, with 9 bases between the two ends. The germline V gene encodes CDR1 SGDLS and CDR2 YYNGEE. This CDR3 region has 15 residues. The CDR3 reads CASSVGPEAGNTIYF. CDR3 bases: TGTGCCAGCAGCGTAGGACCAGAGGCTGGAAACACCATATATTTT.

The V gene is TRBV12-5, the J gene TRBJ2-5; 8 bases are shared with TRBD2. CDR1 and CDR2 from the germline V gene are LGHNT and FRNRAP. Losses at the gene ends were 3 bases for V and 2 bases for J; bases not matched to a gene: 8. The CDR3 is 16 amino acids. CDR3 nucleotide sequence: TGTGCTAGTGGTTTAAGAGGAGCGGGGGATCAAGAGACCCAGTACTTC. Protein: CASGLRGAGDQETQYF. Together with reference TRBV12-5 and TRBJ2-5, the CDR3 gives the full variable domain: DARVTQTPRHKVTEMGQEVTMRCQPILGHNTVFWYRQTMMQGLELLAYFRNRAPLDDSGMPKDRFSAEMPDATLATLKIQPSEPRDSAVYFCASGLRGAGDQETQYFGPGTRLLVL.

This chain uses TRBV7-3 with TRBJ1-1; D ambiguous. This CDR3 is 14 amino acids long. CDR1 is SGHTA and CDR2 is FQGTGA in the germline V gene. Trimming pared 2 bases from V and 1 base from J, leaving 8 bases between. The CDR3 reads CASSLSSGNTEAFF. CDR3 nucleotides: TGTGCCAGCAGCTTATCCAGCGGGAACACTGAAGCTTTCTTT.

The gene calls are TRBV5-4 and TRBJ2-5; D might be TRBD1 (6 bases). There are 13 residues in the CDR3. CDR1 SGHNT and CDR2 YYREEE come from the germline V gene (reference sequence). Trimming took 4 bases from V and 6 from J, leaving 13 bases between them. The chain's CDR3 is CASSINRVQTQYF. Written as DNA, the CDR3 is TGTGCCAGCAGCATCAACAGGGTTCAGACCCAGTACTTC.

This chain connects TRBV27 to TRBJ2-1; D possibly corresponds to TRBD2 (6 bases). The CDR3 has 16 amino acids. The germline V and J ends were trimmed by 2 bases and 0 bases, with 11 bases remaining between them. Germline V gene data show CDR1 as MNHEY and CDR2 as SMNVEV (reference sequence). CDR3 amino acids: CASSLGGASSYNEQFF. The CDR3 DNA sequence: TGTGCCAGCAGTTTAGGCGGGGCGAGCTCCTACAATGAGCAGTTCTTC.

This chain joins TRBV7-9 and TRBJ1-2; tentatively, D is TRBD1 (5 bases). The CDR3 is made up of 14 amino acids. The V gene's germline CDR1 is SEHNR and CDR2 FQNEAQ (reference sequence). V shed 1 base and J shed 5 bases, with 11 bases lying between them. CDR3 region: CASSLVGGEYGYTF. As DNA, the CDR3 is TGTGCCAGCAGCTTAGTGGGGGGGGAGTATGGCTACACCTTC.

This clone was detected a few times. In DNA, the CDR3 is TGCGCCAGCAGCTTCAGGGGGATTTCCTACAATGAGCAGTTCTTC. This codes for CASSFRGISYNEQFF. This sequence joins TRBV5-1 and TRBJ2-1; the match to TRBD1 covers 7 bases. This CDR3 spans 15 amino acids. V shed 2 bases, J shed 1 base, and the junction held 3 bases outside the gene matches. CDR1 is SGHRS, CDR2 YFSETQ, per germline.

The J gene is TRBJ1-1, the V gene TRBV7-3; weak D call: TRBD1 (5 bases). This CDR3 region has 13 residues. Germline V lookup: CDR1 SGHTA, CDR2 FQGTGA. Trimming stripped 5 bases from V and 4 bases from J, with 11 bases between. The chain's CDR3 is CASSRGGITEAFF. In DNA form, the CDR3 reads TGTGCCAGCAGCCGGGGGGGGATCACTGAAGCTTTCTTT.

V and J are TRBV20-1 and TRBJ2-7; TRBD2 matches 7 bases. From germline, CDR1 is DFQATT and CDR2 SNEGSKA (reference sequence). Germline trimming cut 5 bases from V and 3 bases from J; bases unmatched to any gene: 1. The CDR3 has 11 residues. This CDR3 reads CSAGTIYEQYF. CDR3 DNA: TGCAGTGCTGGGACTATCTACGAGCAGTACTTC.

This chain uses TRBV5-6 with TRBJ2-3; D not certain. The germline CDR1 and CDR2 sequences are SGHDT and YYEEEE. CDR3 length equals 13 residues. The V end lost 1 base, the J end lost 6 bases, and 9 bases lay between the germline ends. The CDR3 region has the DNA TGTGCCAGCAGCTTGAGAGTTGCGGATACGCAGTATTTT. It translates to CASSLRVADTQYF.

This clone has just a few counts. This chain joins TRBV19 and TRBJ1-5; D possibly corresponds to TRBD1 (6 bases). Germline V gene data show CDR1 as LNHDA and CDR2 as SQIVND (reference sequence). The CDR3 runs to 16 residues. V lost 10 bases to trimming and J lost 2 bases, with 21 bases between them. The CDR3: CATRLHRVGGNQPQHF. DNA of the CDR3: TGTGCCACCAGACTCCACAGGGTGGGTGGCAATCAGCCCCAGCATTTT.

The rearrangement links TRBV11-2 to TRBJ2-1, with 11 bases fitting TRBD1. The germline gives CDR1 SGHAT, CDR2 FQNNGV. This CDR3 contains 13 residues. Unmatched junction bases numbered 4, after V lost 0 bases and J lost 15 bases. CDR3 DNA sequence: TGTGCCAGCAGCTTAGATCGGACAGGGGGCACGTTCTTC. Encoded protein: CASSLDRTGGTFF.

This chain links TRBV6-4 with TRBJ2-5; unclear D gene. V was pared by 6 bases and J by 2 bases, with 13 bases between. The germline gives CDR1 MRHNA, CDR2 SNTAGT. CDR3 length equals 14 residues. The CDR3 reads CASRAPVRQETQYF. The CDR3, as DNA: TGTGCCAGCAGAGCACCGGTTCGGCAAGAGACCCAGTACTTC.

The rearrangement uses TRBV7-3 and TRBJ2-7, with 8 bases aligning to TRBD1. CDR1 SGHTA and CDR2 FQGTGA come from the germline V gene. The CDR3 length is 14 residues. V shed 5 bases, J shed 2 bases, and the junction held 5 bases outside the gene matches. CDR3 amino acids: CASSPDRGAYEQYF. The DNA of the CDR3 is TGTGCCAGCAGCCCCGACAGGGGCGCCTACGAGCAGTACTTC.

This sequence joins TRBV7-2 and TRBJ2-3, with 10 bases aligning to TRBD2. CDR3 length: 18 amino acids. CDR1 and CDR2 (germline): SGHTA, FQGNSA. The V gene end was trimmed by 1 base and the J gene end by 0 bases; junction bases not matched to a gene: 7. The CDR3 DNA is TGTGCCAGCAGCTTAGTGGGTAGCGGGAGGACTAGCACAGATACGCAGTATTTT. This gives the protein CASSLVGSGRTSTDTQYF.